One sample yielded the 24 T cell receptor beta chains listed below, sequenced in a study of graft-versus-host responses after intestinal transplantation. For these TCRs, the target antigens are not known. Assay: immunoSEQ multiplex PCR; the TCRdb copy retains only in-frame clones and omits some. The sample includes around 100,000 clones, about 92% of them seen just once. The starting material was unstimulated CD4+ T cells sorted from spleen or lymph node cells, obtained before transplant. Receptor source: a human donor who was the organ donor for an intestinal transplant.

This rearrangement joins TRBV5-4 to TRBJ2-7; 8 bases align to TRBD1. Germline CDR1 SGHNT, CDR2 YYREEE (reference sequence). There are 15 residues in the CDR3. V lost 2 bases to trimming and J lost 5 bases; unmatched junction nucleotides: 9. CDR3 DNA: TGTGCCAGCAGCTTTGGGGACAGGCCCTTTGACGAGCAGTACTTC. This codes for CASSFGDRPFDEQYF.

V usage is TRBV15 and J usage is TRBJ2-4; 12 nucleotides align to TRBD2. V gave up 3 bases and J gave up 3 bases; unmatched junction bases: 9. From germline, CDR1 is LNHNV and CDR2 YYDKDF (reference sequence). The CDR3 totals 18 residues. Written as DNA, the CDR3 is TGTGCCACCAGCAGCCTGATCCTAGCGGGAGGGCTCAAAAACATTCAGTACTTC. Its translation: CATSSLILAGGLKNIQYF.

The gene calls are TRBV5-4 and TRBJ1-1; a possible D gene is TRBD1 (6 bases). V was cut by 4 bases and J by 4 bases, with 17 bases left in between. Germline CDR1 and CDR2: SGHNT and YYREEE (reference sequence). This CDR3 is built from 15 residues. The CDR3 protein is CASSLLQGVGTEAFF. CDR3 sequence (DNA): TGTGCCAGCAGCCTGTTACAGGGCGTCGGCACTGAAGCTTTCTTT.

This chain connects TRBV27 to TRBJ1-2; maybe TRBD1 (5 bases). Germline V lookup: CDR1 MNHEY, CDR2 SMNVEV (reference sequence). V was cut by 6 bases and J by 2 bases, with 10 bases left in between. The CDR3 covers 13 residues. CDR3 amino acids: CASRLGANYGYTF. As DNA, the CDR3 is TGTGCCAGCAGACTCGGGGCGAACTATGGCTACACCTTC.

This chain connects TRBV28 to TRBJ1-1; D gene uncertain. This CDR3 is built from 13 residues. Trimming cost V 10 bases and J 3 bases, with 15 bases left between them. CDR1 MDHEN and CDR2 SYDVKM come from the germline V gene. CDR3 sequence reads: CATDPTPDTEAFF. CDR3 coding DNA: TGTGCCACCGACCCTACTCCGGACACTGAAGCTTTCTTT.

This clone was seen once. The V gene is TRBV4-2, the J gene TRBJ2-7, with D uncertain. Trimming removed 1 base at V and 2 bases at J, with 15 bases between. CDR3 length: 16 amino acids. Germline V lookup: CDR1 LGHNA, CDR2 YNFKEQ. This CDR3 reads CASSQGASRSPYEQYF. In DNA, the CDR3 is TGTGCCAGCAGCCAAGGGGCAAGCCGTTCACCCTACGAGCAGTACTTC.

The DNA of the CDR3 is TGTGCCAGCAGCCCTAGCGGGATATGGAATGAGCAGTTCTTC. Protein sequence: CASSPSGIWNEQFF. The chain links TRBV7-3 to TRBJ2-1, with TRBD2 matching 9 bases. The CDR3 is 14 residues long. Trimming removed 5 bases from V and 7 bases from J; junction bases left unmatched: 6. The germline V gene has CDR1 SGHTA and CDR2 FQGTGA.

The chain links TRBV28 to TRBJ2-5; 8 bases map to TRBD1. With the DNA end fitting TRBJ2-7 better, the J assignment may be wrong. Germline loops: CDR1 MDHEN, CDR2 SYDVKM. The CDR3 length is 15 residues. CDR3 loop: CASVQVRTGNYEQYF. CDR3 bases: TGTGCCAGCGTCCAGGTCAGGACAGGGAACTACGAGCAGTACTTC.

J is TRBJ2-5 and V is TRBV5-8; 15 bases agree with TRBD2. This CDR3 has 18 amino acids. Germline CDR1 SGHTS, CDR2 YDEGEE. V trimming: 2 bases; J trimming: 5 bases; junction bases outside the gene matches: 10. CDR3 amino acids: CASSFQGLAGGPGETQYF. DNA for the CDR3: TGTGCCAGCAGCTTTCAAGGACTAGCGGGAGGGCCCGGGGAGACCCAGTACTTC.

The chain combines TRBV29-1 with TRBJ2-1; TRBD2 might be the D (5 bases). This CDR3 contains 14 residues. CDR1 and CDR2 from the germline V gene are SQVTM and ANQGSEA. V was trimmed by 0 bases and J by 7 bases, leaving 13 bases between them. The DNA of the CDR3 is TGCAGCGTTGAAGAGAACGGGGTCTTTAATGAGCAGTTCTTC. It translates to CSVEENGVFNEQFF.

The genes are TRBV15 and TRBJ1-3; D is ambiguous. Germline V lookup: CDR1 LNHNV, CDR2 YYDKDF (reference sequence). V lost 0 bases to trimming and J lost 4 bases, with 7 bases between them. The CDR3 is 14 residues long. The CDR3 bases are TGTGCCACCAGCAGAGATCAAGTCGGAAACACCATATATTTT. Amino acid sequence: CATSRDQVGNTIYF.

This rearrangement joins TRBV19 to TRBJ1-5, with 10 bases that match TRBD1. Per germline, CDR1 LNHDA and CDR2 SQIVND (reference sequence). V was pared by 8 bases and J by 6 bases, with 13 bases of the junction left unmatched. The CDR3 extends over 16 amino acids. The CDR3 region has the DNA TGTGCCAGTGGGCGACCGGGACAGGGGATTTTTCAGCCCCAGCATTTT. It yields the protein CASGRPGQGIFQPQHF.

This CDR3 reads CASSLGSGGYGYTF. The CDR3 nucleotides are TGTGCCAGCAGCTTGGGCTCAGGGGGCTATGGCTACACCTTC. The chain combines TRBV5-6 with TRBJ1-2, with 7 bases identical to TRBD1. The V gene's germline CDR1 is SGHDT and CDR2 YYEEEE. The CDR3 consists of 14 residues. Trimming took 0 bases from V and 4 from J; bases not matched to a gene: 3.

The chain uses TRBV21-1 and TRBJ2-7; TRBD1 is the table's D call, not checked against the DNA. TRBV21-1 is tagged as a pseudogene. This CDR3 contains 15 residues. As DNA, the CDR3 is TGTGCCTCACGGACAATTGACAGGGGGGTCGACGAGCAGTACTTC. Encoded protein: CASRTIDRGVDEQYF.

The chain links TRBV27 to TRBJ2-2; 10 bases agree with TRBD2. The junction had 6 bases not matched to a gene; V was cut back by 7 bases and J by 7 bases. The CDR3 extends over 14 amino acids. Per germline, CDR1 MNHEY and CDR2 SMNVEV (reference sequence). As DNA, the CDR3 is TGTGCCAGCAAGGCTAGCGGGAGTCGCGGGGAGCTGTTTTTT. Protein product: CASKASGSRGELFF.

This chain joins TRBV10-3 and TRBJ2-2; D ambiguous. Germline V gene lookup returns CDR1 ENHRY and CDR2 SYGVKD. Trimming took off 4 bases at V and 0 bases at J, with 12 bases between the two ends. The CDR3 is 16 residues long. Here the CDR3 DNA reads TGTGCCATCAGTGCTCATCTGGGGTCGAACACCGGGGAGCTGTTTTTT. Protein product: CAISAHLGSNTGELFF.

The chain carries TRBV19 and TRBJ2-5; TRBD2 matches at 10 bases. CDR3 length equals 15 residues. Germline V gene data show CDR1 as LNHDA and CDR2 as SQIVND (reference sequence). V shed 0 bases and J 4 bases; nucleotides not matched to a gene: 2. The CDR3: CASSIDLAGGETQYF. Here the CDR3 DNA reads TGTGCCAGTAGTATAGACTTAGCGGGAGGAGAGACCCAGTACTTC.

The J gene is TRBJ1-2, the V gene TRBV10-2; TRBD1 aligns across 7 bases. Germline CDR1 is WSHSY and CDR2 is SAAADI. The CDR3 runs 14 residues. The J segment lost 2 bases and the V segment lost 8 bases, leaving 8 bases of the junction unmatched. DNA of the CDR3: TGCGCCAGCCGCCGCGGAGGGGGCAACTATGGCTACACCTTC. Encoded protein: CASRRGGGNYGYTF.

The rearrangement joins TRBV7-6 to TRBJ2-5; D remains ambiguous. The germline V gene encodes CDR1 SGHVS and CDR2 FNYEAQ. CDR3 length equals 12 residues. The V end was cut by 0 bases, the J end by 2 bases, with 1 base between. CDR3 loop: CASSLAQETQYF. The CDR3 DNA sequence: TGTGCCAGCAGCTTAGCACAAGAGACCCAGTACTTC.

The chain employs TRBV9 and TRBJ2-2; the D is unclear. This CDR3 is 13 amino acids long. Germline V lookup: CDR1 SGDLS, CDR2 YYNGEE. The V end lost 4 bases, the J end lost 4 bases, and 8 bases lay between the germline ends. CDR3 coding DNA: TGTGCCAGCAGCCCGCACGTCACCGGGGAGCTGTTTTTT. It codes for CASSPHVTGELFF.

The J gene is TRBJ2-5, the V gene TRBV4-1; D possibly corresponds to TRBD1 (6 bases). Germline assignment: CDR1 MGHRA and CDR2 YSYEKL. This CDR3 is 16 amino acids long. V lost 1 base and J 0 bases, leaving 12 bases between the germline ends. The CDR3 reads CASSQATGSNQETQYF. The CDR3 DNA sequence: TGCGCCAGCAGCCAAGCTACAGGGTCTAACCAAGAGACCCAGTACTTC.

This clone was picked up one time. This rearrangement joins TRBV4-1 to TRBJ2-7; maybe TRBD2 (6 bases). Germline V gives CDR1 MGHRA, CDR2 YSYEKL. The CDR3 covers 13 residues. The V gene lost 5 bases and the J gene lost 3 bases, with 11 bases spanning the gap. CDR3 sequence: CASSFSSGYEQYF. The DNA for the CDR3 is TGCGCCAGCAGCTTTAGTAGCGGCTACGAGCAGTACTTC.

The chain employs TRBV27 and TRBJ2-5; possibly TRBD1 for D (6 bases). Germline CDR1 reads MNHEY; CDR2 reads SMNVEV (reference sequence). V lost 5 bases to trimming and J lost 4 bases, with 14 bases between them. The CDR3 runs 14 residues. CDR3 sequence reads: CASSTGRGRETQYF. Here the CDR3 DNA reads TGTGCCAGCAGTACAGGGAGAGGTCGAGAGACCCAGTACTTC.

CDR3 sequence: CASSLGVFYGYTF. In DNA form, the CDR3 reads TGTGCCAGCAGCTTAGGGGTGTTCTATGGCTACACCTTC. The chain combines TRBV7-9 with TRBJ1-2; no clear D. From germline, CDR1 is SEHNR and CDR2 FQNEAQ (reference sequence). The V end lost 1 base, the J end lost 4 bases, and 7 bases lay between the germline ends. This CDR3 contains 13 residues.